These 21 T cell receptor beta chains came from one sample sequenced in a study of blood T cell repertoires in COVID-19 (dated by TCRdb to 2018 to 2020). Receptor amplification or capture employed the immunoSEQ multiplex PCR assay. TCRdb's version of the immuneACCESS table is confined to in-frame rearrangements and falls short of the full clone set. An unresolved V gene accounts for under half of the shortfall where checked; the remainder is of unknown origin. For this sample the table gives about 130,000 clones, of which 80% to 90% were detected only once. More than 3.5% of the sample lies in the top ten. Source material: peripheral blood. Source of these receptors: a woman between 55 and 75 years old with acute or convalescent COVID-19.

This chain uses TRBV11-3 with TRBJ2-1, with D hard to call. This CDR3 region has 15 residues. Germline CDR1 SGHNT, CDR2 YENEEA. V gave up 1 base and J gave up 2 bases, with 9 bases separating them. The CDR3 loop is CASSLAPAPYNEQFF. The CDR3 nucleotides read TGTGCCAGCAGCTTAGCCCCAGCGCCCTACAATGAGCAGTTCTTC.

This clone appeared once. V and J are TRBV28 and TRBJ1-2, with a weak D call TRBD1 (6 bases). The germline V and J ends were trimmed by 5 bases and 4 bases, with 11 bases remaining between them. This CDR3 region has 13 residues. The germline gives CDR1 MDHEN, CDR2 SYDVKM. The CDR3 reads CASSDTGSYGYTF. Written as DNA, the CDR3 is TGTGCCAGCAGTGATACAGGGTCCTATGGCTACACCTTC.

The chain is built from TRBV27 and TRBJ1-4; 12 bases fit TRBD1. J gave up 4 bases and V 2 bases, and 8 bases lay outside the gene matches. Germline CDR1 reads MNHEY; CDR2 reads SMNVEV (reference sequence). The CDR3 has 18 residues. The DNA for the CDR3 is TGTGCCAGCAGTTTACGAGGGACAGGGGGCATCAATAATGAAAAACTGTTTTTT. Translating it yields CASSLRGTGGINNEKLFF. Together with reference TRBV27 and TRBJ1-4, the CDR3 gives the full variable domain: EAQVTQNPRYLITVTGKKLTVTCSQNMNHEYMSWYRQDPGLGLRQIYYSMNVEVTDKGDVPEGYKVSRKEKRNFPLILESPSPNQTSLYFCASSLRGTGGINNEKLFFGSGTQLSVL.

The rearrangement links TRBV12-5 to TRBJ2-2; maybe TRBD1 (6 bases). Trimming removed 4 bases at V and 7 bases at J, with 16 bases between. The CDR3 runs 15 residues. Germline loops: CDR1 LGHNT, CDR2 FRNRAP. In DNA form, the CDR3 reads TGTGCTAGTGGTTCCAGGGGCCGAGGGTTCGGGGAGCTGTTTTTT. Protein sequence: CASGSRGRGFGELFF.

In the case of this clone: At one boundary the junction diverges from the germline segment, which might be a read error. The same CDR3 can be traced to other DNA sequences in this sample. The V and J genes are TRBV5-1 and TRBJ2-6, with D possibly TRBD1 on 6 matching bases. This CDR3 spans 15 amino acids. Germline V CDR1 and CDR2: SGHRS, YFSETQ. In DNA, the CDR3 is TGCGCCAGCAGTTTGGACAGCTCTGGGGCCAACGTCCTGACTTTC. Residues: CASSLDSSGANVLTF.

CDR3 DNA: TGTGCCTGGAATATGGCCTCTGGAAACACCATATATTTT. Translated: CAWNMASGNTIYF. This chain uses TRBV30 with TRBJ1-3; D gene unclear. The germline V gene encodes CDR1 GTSNPN and CDR2 SVGIG (reference sequence). The length of the CDR3 is 13 residues. Trimming took 4 bases from V and 0 from J, leaving 7 bases between them.

The V call is TRBV10-2, the J call TRBJ2-1; TRBD2 matches 10 bases. The CDR3 extends over 14 amino acids. Germline CDR1 is WSHSY and CDR2 is SAAADI. The J segment lost 9 bases and the V segment lost 4 bases, leaving 6 bases of the junction unmatched. The CDR3: CASSVSGRQGEQFF. The CDR3 DNA reads TGCGCCAGCAGTGTTAGCGGGAGGCAAGGTGAGCAGTTCTTC.

This chain connects TRBV9 to TRBJ1-1, with 7 positions matching TRBD1. The V and J ends lost 0 bases and 4 bases, in that order; junction bases with no gene match: 9. Looked up from germline, CDR1 is SGDLS and CDR2 is YYNGEE. The CDR3 has 16 residues. The DNA for the CDR3 is TGTGCCAGCAGCGTAGAAGGGGGCATCTCGGGCACTGAAGCTTTCTTT. Its protein is CASSVEGGISGTEAFF.

The chain employs TRBV3-1 (or the pseudogene TRBV3-2) and TRBJ2-3, with D possibly being TRBD2 (7 bases). The CDR3 contains 16 residues. Germline V gene sequence: CDR1 LGHDT, CDR2 YNNKEL (reference sequence). Trimming shortened V by 5 bases and J by 0 bases, and 15 bases separated the two germline ends. The CDR3 loop reads CASSSRGGSSTDTQYF. The DNA of the CDR3 is TGTGCCAGCAGCTCTAGGGGGGGCTCTAGCACAGATACGCAGTATTTT.

V usage is TRBV5-4 and J usage is TRBJ2-2; 7 bases map to TRBD1. This CDR3 is built from 12 residues. Trimming took 4 bases from V and 7 from J; bases not matched to a gene: 1. From germline, CDR1 is SGHNT and CDR2 YYREEE (reference sequence). This CDR3 reads CASSRQGGELFF. The CDR3 bases are TGTGCCAGCAGCCGACAGGGCGGGGAGCTGTTTTTT.

In nucleotides, the CDR3 is TGTGCCAGCAGCCTACCCAGGGTAGGTGGCTACACCTTC. Translation gives CASSLPRVGGYTF. The gene calls are TRBV3-1 (or the pseudogene TRBV3-2) and TRBJ1-2; possible D gene TRBD1, 5 bases. This CDR3 comprises 13 residues. Germline V gives CDR1 LGHDT, CDR2 YNNKEL (reference sequence). Trimming removed 4 bases at V and 7 bases at J, with 13 bases between.

The chain links TRBV7-3 to TRBJ1-1; TRBD1 agrees at 8 bases. This CDR3 is 14 amino acids long. Germline-derived CDR1 and CDR2 are SGHTA and FQGTGA. Trimming took 2 bases from V and 5 from J; bases not matched to a gene: 4. The CDR3 DNA sequence: TGTGCCAGCAGCTTACAGGGGGCAGGGACTGAAGCTTTCTTT. Residues: CASSLQGAGTEAFF.

The CDR3 protein is CASSPLGGPFNEQFF. CDR3 DNA sequence: TGTGCCAGCAGCCCCCTCGGGGGGCCCTTCAATGAGCAGTTCTTC. The genes are TRBV14 and TRBJ2-1; D is perhaps TRBD2 (7 bases). Trimming took off 4 bases at V and 6 bases at J, with 16 bases between the two ends. The CDR3 runs 15 residues. CDR1 SGHDN and CDR2 FVKESK come from the germline V gene.

The chain joins TRBV9 to TRBJ2-1; 7 bases agree with TRBD2. The CDR3 length is 16 residues. Germline-derived CDR1 and CDR2 are SGDLS and YYNGEE. V was clipped by 3 bases and J by 6 bases; unmatched bases: 12. CDR3 amino acids: CASSGPAGAYPNEQFF. DNA of the CDR3: TGTGCCAGCAGCGGCCCTGCGGGAGCCTACCCCAATGAGCAGTTCTTC.

V usage is TRBV28 and J usage is TRBJ1-5; D gene unclear. Trimming removed 6 bases at V and 4 bases at J, with 22 bases between. The length of the CDR3 is 17 residues. The germline gives CDR1 MDHEN, CDR2 SYDVKM. The CDR3 DNA follows: TGTGCCAGCAGCCCTCCCGGAACAGCCTCACCTAATCAGCCCCAGCATTTT. Its protein product is CASSPPGTASPNQPQHF.

The chain has TRBV19 and TRBJ1-2; a possible D gene is TRBD1 (6 bases). The CDR3 has 13 amino acids. Trimming took 5 bases from V and 7 from J, leaving 14 bases between them. CDR1 is LNHDA and CDR2 is SQIVND in the germline V gene (reference sequence). Written as DNA, the CDR3 is TGTGCCAGTAGTTGGGGGACAAGTGGTGGCTACACCTTC. Translated: CASSWGTSGGYTF.

This chain uses TRBV27 with TRBJ1-1, with 10 positions matching TRBD1. The CDR3 runs to 17 residues. Germline-derived CDR1 and CDR2 are MNHEY and SMNVEV (reference sequence). V lost 4 bases, J lost 1 base, and 9 bases stayed unmatched. The CDR3 is CASSSLQTGGKNTEAFF. CDR3 coding DNA: TGTGCCAGCAGTTCCCTACAGACAGGGGGCAAGAACACTGAAGCTTTCTTT.

The CDR3 DNA reads as TGTGCCAGCAGGGACAGGGAAGGAGGCTACAATGAGCAGTTCTTC. It is translated as CASRDREGGYNEQFF. This chain uses TRBV6-5 with TRBJ2-1, with TRBD1 identical over 8 bases. Germline V CDR1 and CDR2: MNHEY, SVGAGI. The CDR3 loop spans 15 amino acids. V lost 6 bases to trimming and J lost 3 bases; unmatched junction nucleotides: 7.

The V and J genes are TRBV2 and TRBJ2-1, with 12 nucleotides matching TRBD2. Per germline, CDR1 SNHLY and CDR2 FYNNEI. This CDR3 contains 16 residues. V gave up 8 bases and J gave up 1 base; unmatched junction bases: 6. In DNA form, the CDR3 reads TGTGCCAGCGAGCTAGCGGGAGGGAGATCCTACAATGAGCAGTTCTTC. As protein: CASELAGGRSYNEQFF.

This clone has a single count. This chain links TRBV5-4 with TRBJ2-7, with TRBD2 as a possible D gene (5 bases). Between the trimmed V and J ends, which lost 0 bases and 8 bases, there was a span of 21 bases. CDR3 length equals 16 residues. Germline-derived CDR1 and CDR2 are SGHNT and YYREEE (reference sequence). In DNA form, the CDR3 reads TGTGCCAGCAGCTTGGGTGAGGGTAGGAGCGGCGGGCAGCAGTACTTC. Protein: CASSLGEGRSGGQQYF.

The J gene is TRBJ1-1, the V gene TRBV7-9; TRBD1 matches at 7 bases. The CDR3 sequence is 14 residues long. Germline lookup yields CDR1 SEHNR and CDR2 FQNEAQ (reference sequence). J gave up 4 bases and V 4 bases, and 6 bases lay outside the gene matches. DNA of the CDR3: TGTGCCAGCAGCTCGCTGACAGGGAGCACTGAAGCTTTCTTT. Protein sequence: CASSSLTGSTEAFF.